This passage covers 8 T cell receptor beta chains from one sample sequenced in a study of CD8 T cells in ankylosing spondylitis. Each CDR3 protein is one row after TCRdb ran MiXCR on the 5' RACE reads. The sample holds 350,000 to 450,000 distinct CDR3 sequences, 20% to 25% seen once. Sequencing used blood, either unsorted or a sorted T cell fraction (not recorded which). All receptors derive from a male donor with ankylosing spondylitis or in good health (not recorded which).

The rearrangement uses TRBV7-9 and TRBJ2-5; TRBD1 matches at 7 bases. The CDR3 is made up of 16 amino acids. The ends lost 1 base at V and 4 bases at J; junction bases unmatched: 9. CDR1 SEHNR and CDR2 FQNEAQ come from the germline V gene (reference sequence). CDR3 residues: CASSLGRQRGRETQYF. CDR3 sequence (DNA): TGTGCCAGCAGCTTAGGTAGACAGAGGGGGCGAGAGACCCAGTACTTC. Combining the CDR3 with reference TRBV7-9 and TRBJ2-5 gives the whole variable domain DTGVSQNPRHKITKRGQNVTFRCDPISEHNRLYWYRQTLGQGPEFLTYFQNEAQLEKSRLLSDRFSAERPKGSFSTLEIQRTEQGDSAMYLCASSLGRQRGRETQYFGPGTRLLVL.

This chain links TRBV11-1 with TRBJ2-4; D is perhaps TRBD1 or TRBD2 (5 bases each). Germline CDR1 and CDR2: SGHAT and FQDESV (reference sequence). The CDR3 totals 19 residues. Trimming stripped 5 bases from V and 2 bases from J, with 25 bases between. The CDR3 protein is CASSQRGREPLSPKNIQYF. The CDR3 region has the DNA TGTGCCAGCAGCCAGAGGGGCAGGGAACCCCTATCCCCCAAAAACATTCAGTACTTC.

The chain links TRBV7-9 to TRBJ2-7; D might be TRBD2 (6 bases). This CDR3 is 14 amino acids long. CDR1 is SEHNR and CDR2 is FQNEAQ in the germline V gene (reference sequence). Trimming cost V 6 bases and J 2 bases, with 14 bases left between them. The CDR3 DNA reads TGTGCCAGCAGAGGGGACTTAGCCCCCTACGAGCAGTACTTC. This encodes CASRGDLAPYEQYF.

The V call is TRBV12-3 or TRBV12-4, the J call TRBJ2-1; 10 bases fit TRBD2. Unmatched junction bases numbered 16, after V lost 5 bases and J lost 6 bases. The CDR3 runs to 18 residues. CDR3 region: CASSAVWTTSGAINEQFF. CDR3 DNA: TGTGCCAGCAGTGCTGTATGGACCACTAGCGGGGCTATCAATGAGCAGTTCTTC.

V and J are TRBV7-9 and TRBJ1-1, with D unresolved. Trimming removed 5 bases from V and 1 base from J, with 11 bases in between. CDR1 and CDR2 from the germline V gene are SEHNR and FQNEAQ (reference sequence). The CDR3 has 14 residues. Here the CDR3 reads CASSARLRNTEAFF. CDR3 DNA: TGTGCCAGCAGCGCCCGATTGCGGAACACTGAAGCTTTCTTT.

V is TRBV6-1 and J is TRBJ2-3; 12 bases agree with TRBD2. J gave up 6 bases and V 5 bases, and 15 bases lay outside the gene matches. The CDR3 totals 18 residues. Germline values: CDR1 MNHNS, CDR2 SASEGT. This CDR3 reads CASSTTSGGTPNADTQYF. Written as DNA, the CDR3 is TGTGCCAGCAGTACAACTAGCGGGGGGACCCCAAATGCCGATACGCAGTATTTT.

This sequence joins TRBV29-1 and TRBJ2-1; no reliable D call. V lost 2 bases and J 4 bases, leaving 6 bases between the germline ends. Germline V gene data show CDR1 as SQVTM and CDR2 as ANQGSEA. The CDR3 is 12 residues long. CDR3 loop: CSVEPGYNEQFF. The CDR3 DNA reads TGCAGCGTTGAACCAGGATACAATGAGCAGTTCTTC.

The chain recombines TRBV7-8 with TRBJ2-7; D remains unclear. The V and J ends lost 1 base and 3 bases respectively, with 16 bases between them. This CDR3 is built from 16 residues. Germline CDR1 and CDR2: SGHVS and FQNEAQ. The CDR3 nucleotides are TGTGCCAGCAGCTTAGGAGGCGGACGGGTCGGCTACGAGCAGTACTTC. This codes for CASSLGGGRVGYEQYF.